The T cell receptor (beta chain) described here comes from a study of radiation and T cells in renal cell carcinoma. A single count supports this clone. Time point noted: blood 4 weeks post-SBRT, at nephrectomy. Specified treatment: 15 Gy SBRT to primary tumor, nephrectomy 4 weeks later. Nephrectomy followed 15 Gy stereotactic body radiation by 4 weeks. Libraries were prepared by immunoSEQ multiplex PCR; TCRdb keeps only in-frame clonotypes and omits some of them. The top ten hold roughly 10% of the sample, which has tens of thousands of clones, about 82% seen once. This CDR3 is built from 14 residues. CDR1 is LNHDA and CDR2 is SQIVND in the germline V gene (reference sequence). Trimming cost V 7 bases and J 2 bases; bases outside gene matches: 4.

The source of this sequence is a man between 45 and 60 years old with renal cell carcinoma. The sample here was blood, taken from a patient whose treatment included radiotherapy and nephrectomy. The chain uses TRBV19 and TRBJ1-4; 7 nucleotides agree with TRBD1. The CDR3 DNA follows: TGTGCCAGTACCCTACAGGGGACTAATGAAAAACTGTTTTTT. Protein sequence: CASTLQGTNEKLFF. Full variable domain (rest looked up from reference TRBV19 and TRBJ1-4): DGGITQSPKYLFRKEGQNVTLSCEQNLNHDAMYWYRQDPGQGLRLIYYSQIVNDFQKGDIAEGYSVSREKKESFPLTVTSAQKNPTAFYLCASTLQGTNEKLFFGSGTQLSVL.